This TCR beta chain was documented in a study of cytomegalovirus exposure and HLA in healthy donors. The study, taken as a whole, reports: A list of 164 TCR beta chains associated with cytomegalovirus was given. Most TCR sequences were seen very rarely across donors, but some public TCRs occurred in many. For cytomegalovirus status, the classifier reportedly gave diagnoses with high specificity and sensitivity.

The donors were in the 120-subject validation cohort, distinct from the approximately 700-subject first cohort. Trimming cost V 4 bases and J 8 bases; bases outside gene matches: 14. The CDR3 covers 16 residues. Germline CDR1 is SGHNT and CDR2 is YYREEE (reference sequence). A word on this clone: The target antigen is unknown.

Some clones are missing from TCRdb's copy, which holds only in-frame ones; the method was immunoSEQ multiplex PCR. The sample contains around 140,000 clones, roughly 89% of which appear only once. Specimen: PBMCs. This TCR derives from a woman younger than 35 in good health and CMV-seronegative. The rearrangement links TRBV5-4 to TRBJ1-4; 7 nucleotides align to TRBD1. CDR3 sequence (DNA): TGTGCCAGCAGCCCCCAGGGGGGCAGGGCAGGGGAAAAACTGTTTTTT. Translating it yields CASSPQGGRAGEKLFF.